This T cell receptor (beta chain) was obtained from a study of CD8+ T cells in alopecia areata. This CDR3 spans 11 amino acids. CDR1 is MNHNY and CDR2 is SVGAGI in the germline V gene (reference sequence). Noted treatment: oral pan-JAK inhibitor, 5-10 mg twice daily. The sequencing template was cDNA reverse transcribed from extracted RNA. Using immunoSEQ multiplex PCR, the repertoire was profiled, and TCRdb retains in-frame clones only, with some absent. In the table there are tens of thousands of clones, about 71% of which are singletons. With regard to this clone: A junction boundary mismatches the germline segment, possibly from a read error.

The sequence was collected from a human donor with alopecia areata. The V call is TRBV6-6, the J call TRBJ2-1; 7 bases are a match to TRBD1. The source material was CD8+ T cells sorted from blood, sampled at week 4, from a patient treated with tofacitinib. The CDR3 sequence: CAISDGDSRFF. The CDR3 region has the DNA TGTGCCATCAGTGACGGGGACAGCCGGTTCTTC.